This TCR beta chain comes out of a study of blood T cell repertoires in COVID-19. Repertoires were generated with immunoSEQ multiplex PCR, while TCRdb's copy carries only in-frame clones and drops some. The profile covers 60,000 to 90,000 clones, with under 80% appearing a single time and just over 2.5% taken by the ten largest. Sequenced material: peripheral blood. The sequence was collected from a human donor with acute or convalescent COVID-19. The donor label of this sample is uncertain.

Written as DNA, the CDR3 is TGTGCCAGCCGGCGACAGGACATCAACACCGGGGAGCTGTTTTTT. It specifies CASRRQDINTGELFF. This chain connects TRBV6-5 to TRBJ2-2; possible D gene TRBD1, 6 bases. This CDR3 region has 15 residues. Germline V gene lookup returns CDR1 MNHEY and CDR2 SVGAGI. Trimming left V 8 bases short and J 2 bases short, with 15 bases between.